Shown below are 14 T cell receptor beta chains from a single sample sequenced in a study of post-analysis software for immune sequencing data. Study findings and constraints: With TRBV5-6, TRBV5-1 and TRBV20-1 included, about five TRBV segments were more frequent in patients than in controls.

Prepared libraries of TCR beta cDNA carried unique molecular identifiers. TCRdb re-analysed the PCR reads in MiXCR, keeping a single row per CDR3 protein. The sample includes hundreds of thousands of distinct CDR3 sequences, 55% to 70% seen only once; the top ten take 10% to 12%. These receptors' targets are unknown. Sequenced sample: blood. These receptors originate from a girl under 10 years old with multiple sclerosis.

The V and J genes are TRBV6-6 and TRBJ2-3; D is tentatively TRBD1 or TRBD2 (5 bases each). The CDR3 covers 15 residues. Trimming shortened V by 5 bases and J by 5 bases, and 17 bases separated the two germline ends. Germline CDR1 and CDR2: MNHNY and SVGAGI (reference sequence). The CDR3: CASSLGRSQGDTQYF. The CDR3 DNA reads TGTGCCAGCAGTCTGGGACGGAGCCAGGGAGATACGCAGTATTTT.

This chain joins TRBV2 and TRBJ2-1; D perhaps matches TRBD2 (6 bases). This CDR3 has 15 amino acids. Germline V CDR1 and CDR2: SNHLY, FYNNEI. The germline V and J ends were trimmed by 6 bases and 2 bases, with 14 bases remaining between them. CDR3 nucleotide sequence: TGTGCCAGCAGCCGACTAGAGGCCCCCTACAATGAGCAGTTCTTC. It codes for CASSRLEAPYNEQFF.

V gene TRBV11-2 combines with J gene TRBJ2-1; D could derive from TRBD1 or TRBD2 (5 bases each). Trimming took off 1 base at V and 4 bases at J, with 8 bases between the two ends. Germline assignment: CDR1 SGHAT and CDR2 FQNNGV. CDR3 length: 14 amino acids. CDR3 nucleotide sequence: TGTGCCAGCAGCTTAGTCTGGGGGTACAATGAGCAGTTCTTC. Translated: CASSLVWGYNEQFF.

This chain connects TRBV20-1 to TRBJ1-1; the D is unclear. Trimming cost V 1 base and J 3 bases, with 9 bases left between them. Germline V gene sequence: CDR1 DFQATT, CDR2 SNEGSKA (reference sequence). The CDR3 is 13 residues long. The CDR3 bases are TGCAGTGCTAGAGCTGGCGAAGACACTGAAGCTTTCTTT. Amino acid sequence: CSARAGEDTEAFF.

CDR3 protein: CASSSETLSPYNEQFF. CDR3 in DNA: TGTGCCAGCAGTTCAGAGACTCTTAGTCCCTACAATGAGCAGTTCTTC. The chain combines TRBV12-3 or TRBV12-4 with TRBJ2-1; D gene ambiguous. The CDR3 covers 16 residues. Deletions cut 4 bases from V and 2 bases from J, with 15 bases between.

This clonotype has just a few counts. This rearrangement joins TRBV15 to TRBJ2-1; no clear D gene. CDR3 length: 13 amino acids. CDR1 is LNHNV, CDR2 YYDKDF, per germline (reference sequence). The ends were cut back, 0 bases at V and 7 bases at J, with 7 bases in the middle. The CDR3 region is CATSRDSGNEQFF. Written as DNA, the CDR3 is TGTGCCACCAGCAGAGATTCCGGGAATGAGCAGTTCTTC.

The chain has TRBV4-1 and TRBJ1-1, with D uncertain. This CDR3 is 13 amino acids long. V was trimmed by 0 bases and J by 0 bases, leaving 2 bases between them. Per the germline V gene, CDR1 is MGHRA and CDR2 is YSYEKL. CDR3 region: CASSQEVNTEAFF. CDR3 sequence (DNA): TGCGCCAGCAGCCAAGAGGTGAACACTGAAGCTTTCTTT.

The chain recombines TRBV28 with TRBJ1-5; 8 positions match TRBD1. The V gene's germline CDR1 is MDHEN and CDR2 SYDVKM. The junction had 7 bases not matched to a gene; V was cut back by 6 bases and J by 3 bases. The CDR3 sequence is 15 residues long. CDR3 sequence (DNA): TGTGCCAGCAGCCAGGACAGGGCGGACAATCAGCCCCAGCATTTT. Translation gives CASSQDRADNQPQHF.

The chain has TRBV20-1 and TRBJ2-1, with D possibly being TRBD2 (5 bases). CDR1 is DFQATT, CDR2 SNEGSKA, per germline (reference sequence). This CDR3 region has 16 residues. Trimming cost V 3 bases and J 4 bases, with 19 bases left between them. CDR3 DNA sequence: TGCAGTGCTAGGGGCGAGGGAAAGCCTAGTTACAATGAGCAGTTCTTC. The encoded protein is CSARGEGKPSYNEQFF.

This chain uses TRBV5-6 with TRBJ2-7, with no clear D. V lost 0 bases and J 7 bases, leaving 11 bases between the germline ends. Germline loops: CDR1 SGHDT, CDR2 YYEEEE. The CDR3 length is 13 residues. The CDR3 sequence is CASSLGPLEEQYV. The CDR3 DNA sequence: TGTGCCAGCAGCTTGGGACCCTTGGAAGAGCAGTACGTC.

The DNA for the CDR3 is TGCAGCGCGGGACAGGGTACCTACAATGAGCAGTTCTTC. As protein: CSAGQGTYNEQFF. The chain is built from TRBV29-1 and TRBJ2-1; TRBD1 matches at 9 bases. There are 13 residues in the CDR3. The trim removed 7 bases at V and 2 bases at J, leaving 3 bases unmatched. Germline V CDR1 and CDR2: SQVTM, ANQGSEA.

This sequence joins TRBV25-1 and TRBJ2-4, with TRBD2 as a possible D gene (6 bases). From germline, CDR1 is MGHDK and CDR2 SYGVNS. V was trimmed by 4 bases and J by 3 bases, leaving 10 bases between them. The CDR3 has 14 residues. Written as DNA, the CDR3 is TGTGCCAGCAGTGCTTGGGGGGACAAAAACATTCAGTACTTC. Its translation is CASSAWGDKNIQYF.

The chain carries TRBV19 and TRBJ2-7; TRBD1 might be the D (7 bases). Germline lookup yields CDR1 LNHDA and CDR2 SQIVND (reference sequence). The CDR3 runs to 14 residues. Between the trimmed V and J ends, which lost 8 bases and 2 bases, there was a span of 16 bases. Here the CDR3 reads CASGSAGQPYEQYF. Written as DNA, the CDR3 is TGTGCCAGTGGGAGTGCGGGACAGCCCTACGAGCAGTACTTC.

This clonotype was seen only a few times. The V and J genes are TRBV7-9 and TRBJ2-5; D is undetermined. TRBJ2-7 explains the end of the DNA better; the J call may be wrong. The CDR3 loop spans 12 amino acids. CDR1 and CDR2 from the germline V gene are SEHNR and FQNEAQ (reference sequence). The CDR3 loop is CASSLGFDEQYF. The CDR3 DNA follows: TGTGCCAGCAGCTTGGGTTTTGACGAGCAGTACTTC.